Listed below are T cell receptor beta chains from one sample, sequenced in a study of CD8+ T cells in alopecia areata. TCRdb's copy holds only in-frame clones and misses some; the assay was immunoSEQ multiplex PCR. The sample holds approximately 210,000 clones, more than 60% seen once. The specimen comprised CD4+ T cells sorted from blood, sampled around week 46, from a patient treated with tofacitinib. The receptor set was obtained from a human donor with alopecia areata. Both conserved end residues are part of each CDR3.

TRBV29-1,TRBJ2-3,CSVETDTQYF
TRBV9,TRBJ2-3,CASSVWDKTSTDTQYF
TRBV29-1,TRBJ1-2,CSVAQTNYGYTF
TRBV25-1,TRBJ2-7,CASSESLHYEQYF
TRBV30,TRBJ2-1,CAFGLAGVGEQFF
TRBV15,TRBJ1-5,CATGQGPDQPQHF
TRBV30,TRBJ1-6,CAWSVLGSGQFISYNSPLHF
TRBV11-2,TRBJ1-6,CASSPRGPLHF
TRBV5-6,TRBJ2-1,CASSLAGRPYNEQFF
TRBV27,TRBJ2-7,CASSRGTTYEQYF
TRBV7-9,TRBJ2-1,CASSSSGADNEQFF
TRBV7-3,TRBJ2-6,CASSLMGVESGANVLTF
TRBV30,TRBJ2-6,CAWSVGGANVLTF
TRBV25-1,TRBJ1-5,CASRKNNQPQHF
TRBV2,TRBJ2-2,CASRILSSGELFF
TRBV6-6,TRBJ2-1,CASSRQGPQHEQFF
TRBV27,TRBJ1-6,CASSFSGTGDSPLHF
TRBV5-4,TRBJ2-3,CASSGDVVVTDTQYF